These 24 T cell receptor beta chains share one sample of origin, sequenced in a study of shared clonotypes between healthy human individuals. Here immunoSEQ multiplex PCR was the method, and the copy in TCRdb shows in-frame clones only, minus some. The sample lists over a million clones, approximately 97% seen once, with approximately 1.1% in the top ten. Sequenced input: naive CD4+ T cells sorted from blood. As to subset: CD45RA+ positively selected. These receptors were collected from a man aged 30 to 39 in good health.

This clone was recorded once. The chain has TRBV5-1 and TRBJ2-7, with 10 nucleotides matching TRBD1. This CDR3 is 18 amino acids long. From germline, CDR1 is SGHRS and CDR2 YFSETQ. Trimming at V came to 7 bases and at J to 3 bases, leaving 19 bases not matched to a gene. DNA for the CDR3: TGCGCCAGCCCCCTTTTGGGGGACAGGGGCGAACTCGGCTACGAGCAGTACTTC. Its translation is CASPLLGDRGELGYEQYF.

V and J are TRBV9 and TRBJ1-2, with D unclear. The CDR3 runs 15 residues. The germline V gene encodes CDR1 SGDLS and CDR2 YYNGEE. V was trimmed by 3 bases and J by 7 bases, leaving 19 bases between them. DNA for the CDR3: TGTGCCAGCAGCGCAGGTTACACCGCTGAGGGTGGCTACACCTTC. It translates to CASSAGYTAEGGYTF.

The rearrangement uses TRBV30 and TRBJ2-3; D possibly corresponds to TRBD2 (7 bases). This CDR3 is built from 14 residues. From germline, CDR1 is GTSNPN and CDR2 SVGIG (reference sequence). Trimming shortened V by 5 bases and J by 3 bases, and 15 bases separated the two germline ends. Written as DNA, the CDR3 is TGTGCCTGGCGGGGGCTAGCGGTGACAGATACGCAGTATTTT. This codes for CAWRGLAVTDTQYF.

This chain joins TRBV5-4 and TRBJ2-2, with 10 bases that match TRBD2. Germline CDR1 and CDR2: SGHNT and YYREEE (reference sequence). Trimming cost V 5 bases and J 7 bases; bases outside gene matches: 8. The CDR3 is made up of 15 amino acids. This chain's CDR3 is CASSHSGRLNGELFF. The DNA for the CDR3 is TGTGCCAGCAGTCATAGCGGGAGGTTGAACGGGGAGCTGTTTTTT.

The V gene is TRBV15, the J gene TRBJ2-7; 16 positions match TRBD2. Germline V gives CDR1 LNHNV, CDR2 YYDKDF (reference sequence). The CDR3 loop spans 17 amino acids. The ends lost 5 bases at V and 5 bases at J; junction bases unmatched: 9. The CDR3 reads CATSPGTSGRARNEQYF. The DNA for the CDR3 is TGTGCCACCAGCCCCGGGACTAGCGGGAGGGCCAGGAACGAGCAGTACTTC.

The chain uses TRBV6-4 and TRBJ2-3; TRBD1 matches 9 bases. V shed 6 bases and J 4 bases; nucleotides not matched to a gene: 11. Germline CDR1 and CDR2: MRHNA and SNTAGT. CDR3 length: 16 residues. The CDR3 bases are TGTGCCAGCAGCACCTTACCGGGACAGGGTTCAGATACGCAGTATTTT. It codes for CASSTLPGQGSDTQYF.

The CDR3 is CASSQRHRGVPATNEKLFF. The CDR3 region has the DNA TGCGCCAGCAGCCAACGACACAGGGGAGTGCCGGCAACTAATGAAAAACTGTTTTTT. V and J are TRBV4-3 and TRBJ1-4, with 7 nucleotides matching TRBD1. CDR3 length: 19 amino acids. V was clipped by 2 bases and J by 0 bases; unmatched bases: 12. Germline V gene data show CDR1 as LGHNA and CDR2 as YSLEER.

The CDR3 sequence is CASSPPSGVGEQYF. The CDR3 region has the DNA TGTGCCAGCTCACCACCTTCGGGAGTGGGTGAGCAGTACTTC. This chain joins TRBV18 and TRBJ2-7, with a weak D call TRBD2 (6 bases). Germline lookup yields CDR1 KGHSH and CDR2 LQKENI. The CDR3 covers 14 residues. The V and J ends lost 0 bases and 7 bases respectively, with 13 bases between them.

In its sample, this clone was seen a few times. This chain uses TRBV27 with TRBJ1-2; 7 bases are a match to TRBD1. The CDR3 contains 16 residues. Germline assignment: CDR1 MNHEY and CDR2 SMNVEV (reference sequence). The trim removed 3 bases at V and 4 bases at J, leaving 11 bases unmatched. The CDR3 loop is CASSFSLRQGAYGYTF. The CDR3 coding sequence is TGTGCCAGCAGTTTTTCCCTGCGACAGGGAGCCTATGGCTACACCTTC.

The CDR3 DNA sequence: TGTGCCAGCAGCTTATTAGGCGACGAGCGGCAGTACTTC. Translation: CASSLLGDERQYF. This chain links TRBV7-9 with TRBJ2-7, with D unclear. V was trimmed by 2 bases and J by 9 bases, leaving 14 bases between them. The CDR3 runs to 13 residues. CDR1 and CDR2 (germline): SEHNR, FQNEAQ (reference sequence).

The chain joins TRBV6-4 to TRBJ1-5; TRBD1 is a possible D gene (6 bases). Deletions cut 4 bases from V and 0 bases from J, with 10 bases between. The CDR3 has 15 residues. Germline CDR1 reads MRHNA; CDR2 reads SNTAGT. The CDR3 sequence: CASSATGYSNQPQHF. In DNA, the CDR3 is TGTGCCAGCAGTGCGACAGGATATAGCAATCAGCCCCAGCATTTT.

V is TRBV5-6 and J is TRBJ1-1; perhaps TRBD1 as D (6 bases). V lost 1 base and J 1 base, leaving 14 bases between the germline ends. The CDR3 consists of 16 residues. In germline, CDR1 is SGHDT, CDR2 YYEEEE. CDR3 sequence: CASSLWGAQRNTEAFF. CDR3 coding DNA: TGTGCCAGCAGCTTGTGGGGGGCACAACGGAACACTGAAGCTTTCTTT.

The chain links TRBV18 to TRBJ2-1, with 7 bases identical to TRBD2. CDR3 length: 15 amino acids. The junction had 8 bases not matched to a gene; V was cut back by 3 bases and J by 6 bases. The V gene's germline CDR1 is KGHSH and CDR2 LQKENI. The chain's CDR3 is CASSPGGSRGNEQFF. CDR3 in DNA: TGTGCCAGCTCACCCGGCGGGAGTAGGGGCAATGAGCAGTTCTTC.

In nucleotides, the CDR3 is TGTGCCAGCAGTTTCGCTGGTGTAGAGACCCAGTACTTC. Translation gives CASSFAGVETQYF. The genes are TRBV28 and TRBJ2-5; D is unresolved. V dropped 3 bases and J dropped 4 bases, with 9 bases sitting between them. CDR3 length: 13 amino acids. Germline loops: CDR1 MDHEN, CDR2 SYDVKM.

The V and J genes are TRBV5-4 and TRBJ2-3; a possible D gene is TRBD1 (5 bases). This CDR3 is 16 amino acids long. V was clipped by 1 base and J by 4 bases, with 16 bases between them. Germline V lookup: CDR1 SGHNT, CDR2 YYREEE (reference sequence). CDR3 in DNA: TGTGCCAGCAGCTTGAAGGACACCCATTACTCAGATACGCAGTATTTT. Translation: CASSLKDTHYSDTQYF.

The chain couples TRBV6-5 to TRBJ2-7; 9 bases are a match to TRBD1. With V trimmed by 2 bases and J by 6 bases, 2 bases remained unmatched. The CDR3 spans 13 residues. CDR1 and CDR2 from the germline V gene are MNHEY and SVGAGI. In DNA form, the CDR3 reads TGTGCCAGCAGTTACCTGACAGGGGGCGAGCAGTACTTC. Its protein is CASSYLTGGEQYF.

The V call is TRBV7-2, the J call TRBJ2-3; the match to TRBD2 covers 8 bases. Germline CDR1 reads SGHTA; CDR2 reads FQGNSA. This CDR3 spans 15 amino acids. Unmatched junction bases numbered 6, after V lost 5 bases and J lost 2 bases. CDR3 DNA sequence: TGTGCCAGCAGCCAAGTAGCGGGGTACACAGATACGCAGTATTTT. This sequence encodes CASSQVAGYTDTQYF.

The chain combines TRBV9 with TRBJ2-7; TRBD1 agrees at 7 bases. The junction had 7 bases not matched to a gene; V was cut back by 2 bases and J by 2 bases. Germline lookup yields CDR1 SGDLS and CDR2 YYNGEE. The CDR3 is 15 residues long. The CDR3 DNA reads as TGTGCCAGCAGCGTGATCCCGGACAGGACCTACGAGCAGTACTTC. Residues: CASSVIPDRTYEQYF.

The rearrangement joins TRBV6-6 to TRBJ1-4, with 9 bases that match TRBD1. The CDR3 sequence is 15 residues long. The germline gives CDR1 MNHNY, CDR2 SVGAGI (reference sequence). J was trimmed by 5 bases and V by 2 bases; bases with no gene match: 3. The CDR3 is CASSYTGQGNEKLFF. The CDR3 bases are TGTGCCAGCAGTTACACTGGACAGGGGAATGAAAAACTGTTTTTT.

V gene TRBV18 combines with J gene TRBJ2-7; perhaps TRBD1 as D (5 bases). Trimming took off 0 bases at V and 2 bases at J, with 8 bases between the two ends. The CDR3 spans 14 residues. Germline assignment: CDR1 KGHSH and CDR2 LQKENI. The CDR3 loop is CASSPPPGTYEQYF. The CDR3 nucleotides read TGTGCCAGCTCACCACCCCCAGGGACCTACGAGCAGTACTTC.

The CDR3 nucleotides read TGTGCCAGCAGCTTGGGACAGGGAAGAAACACCATATATTTT. Translating it yields CASSLGQGRNTIYF. The V call is TRBV5-6, the J call TRBJ1-3; 7 bases agree with TRBD1. V trimming: 0 bases; J trimming: 5 bases; junction bases outside the gene matches: 2. This CDR3 region has 14 residues. The germline CDR1 and CDR2 sequences are SGHDT and YYEEEE.

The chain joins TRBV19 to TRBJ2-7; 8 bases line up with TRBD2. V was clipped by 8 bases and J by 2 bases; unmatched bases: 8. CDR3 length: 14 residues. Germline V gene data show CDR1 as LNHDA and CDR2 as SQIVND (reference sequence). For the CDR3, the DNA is TGTGCCAGTCGGGGGGGCCAGACACCCTACGAGCAGTACTTC. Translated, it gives CASRGGQTPYEQYF.

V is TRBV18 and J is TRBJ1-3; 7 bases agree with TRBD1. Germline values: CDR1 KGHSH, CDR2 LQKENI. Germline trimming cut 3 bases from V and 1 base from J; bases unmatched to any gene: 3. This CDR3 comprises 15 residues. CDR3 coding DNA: TGTGCCAGCTCACCTACAGGGGTTTCTGGAAACACCATATATTTT. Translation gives CASSPTGVSGNTIYF.

CDR3 nucleotide sequence: TGTGCCAGCAGCTACAGGGAATACGAGCAGTACTTC. Amino acid sequence: CASSYREYEQYF. This chain uses TRBV7-2 with TRBJ2-7; TRBD1 is a possible D gene (6 bases). This CDR3 is built from 12 residues. Germline values: CDR1 SGHTA, CDR2 FQGNSA. V dropped 4 bases and J dropped 4 bases, with 8 bases sitting between them.